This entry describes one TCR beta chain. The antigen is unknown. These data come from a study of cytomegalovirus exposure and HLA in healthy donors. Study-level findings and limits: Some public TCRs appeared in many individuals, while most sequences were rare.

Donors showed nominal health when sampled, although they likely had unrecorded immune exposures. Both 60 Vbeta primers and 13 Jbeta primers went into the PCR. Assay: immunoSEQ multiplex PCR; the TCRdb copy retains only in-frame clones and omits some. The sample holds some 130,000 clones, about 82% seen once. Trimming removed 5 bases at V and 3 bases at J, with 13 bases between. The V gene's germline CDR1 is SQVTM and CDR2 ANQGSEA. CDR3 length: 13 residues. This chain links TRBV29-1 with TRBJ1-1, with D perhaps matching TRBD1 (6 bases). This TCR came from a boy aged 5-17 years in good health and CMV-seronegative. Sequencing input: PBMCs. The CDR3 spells CSVYRDTYTEAFF. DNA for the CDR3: TGCAGCGTTTACCGGGACACCTACACTGAAGCTTTCTTT.